The 26 T cell receptor beta chains listed next were all sequenced from one sample in a study of cytomegalovirus exposure and HLA in healthy donors. Sequencing was performed with immunoSEQ multiplex PCR; in TCRdb, only in-frame clones are kept and a portion is missing. The table lists some 170,000 clones, around nine tenths of them singletons, with approximately 1.5% in the top ten. Input material: PBMCs. The receptors shown here come from a woman between 25 and 40 years old in good health and CMV-seronegative.

The chain is built from TRBV19 and TRBJ1-2, with a tentative D call TRBD1 (6 bases). The V gene lost 4 bases and the J gene lost 4 bases, with 10 bases spanning the gap. The CDR3 consists of 13 residues. The germline CDR1 and CDR2 sequences are LNHDA and SQIVND (reference sequence). The CDR3 DNA follows: TGTGCCAGTAGTACGACAGGTACCTATGGCTACACCTTC. Translation: CASSTTGTYGYTF.

V and J are TRBV13 and TRBJ1-2; 12 nucleotides agree with TRBD1. The CDR3 is made up of 15 amino acids. Germline trimming cut 5 bases from V and 6 bases from J; bases unmatched to any gene: 7. Germline V gene lookup returns CDR1 PRHDT and CDR2 FYEKMQ (reference sequence). The CDR3 sequence is CASSQGQGARDGYTF. Written as DNA, the CDR3 is TGTGCCAGCAGCCAGGGACAGGGGGCAAGAGATGGCTACACCTTC.

The chain uses TRBV2 and TRBJ2-6, with D possibly matching TRBD1 (6 bases). Germline assignment: CDR1 SNHLY and CDR2 FYNNEI. CDR3 length: 20 amino acids. Trimming shortened V by 2 bases and J by 1 base, and 21 bases separated the two germline ends. The CDR3 DNA sequence: TGTGCCAGCAGTGAAAAAAGAGCCGGGACATTTCTTTCTGGGGCCAACGTCCTGACTTTC. Residues: CASSEKRAGTFLSGANVLTF.

The V gene is TRBV6-5, the J gene TRBJ2-7, with a tentative D call TRBD2 (5 bases). V was trimmed by 0 bases and J by 3 bases, leaving 9 bases between them. CDR1 and CDR2 from the germline V gene are MNHEY and SVGAGI. This CDR3 region has 14 residues. CDR3 in amino acids: CASSYSRVYYEQYF. The CDR3 DNA reads TGTGCCAGCAGTTACTCGAGGGTCTACTACGAGCAGTACTTC.

The chain links TRBV10-2 to TRBJ2-7; D is ambiguous. The CDR3 length is 13 residues. Trimming took off 5 bases at V and 3 bases at J, with 11 bases between the two ends. CDR1 and CDR2 (germline): WSHSY, SAAADI. The CDR3 sequence: CASSYSPGYEQYF. Written as DNA, the CDR3 is TGCGCCAGCAGTTACAGTCCCGGCTACGAGCAGTACTTC.

The rearrangement links TRBV6-5 to TRBJ1-1; no definite D call. Germline V gene data show CDR1 as MNHEY and CDR2 as SVGAGI. V was clipped by 0 bases and J by 1 base, with 9 bases between them. The CDR3 sequence is 15 residues long. The CDR3 reads CASSYSWARNTEAFF. The CDR3 region has the DNA TGTGCCAGCAGTTACTCGTGGGCGAGGAACACTGAAGCTTTCTTT.

The J gene is TRBJ2-7, the V gene TRBV6-1, with a tentative D call TRBD1 (6 bases). The CDR3 has 14 amino acids. Trimming cost V 6 bases and J 3 bases, with 15 bases left between them. Germline lookup yields CDR1 MNHNS and CDR2 SASEGT. CDR3 residues: CASRDRVKYYEQYF. CDR3 coding DNA: TGTGCCAGCAGGGACAGAGTCAAATACTACGAGCAGTACTTC.

V and J are TRBV5-4 and TRBJ1-2; tentative D call: TRBD1 (5 bases). Between the trimmed V and J ends, which lost 1 base and 0 bases, there was a span of 10 bases. Germline V gene data show CDR1 as SGHNT and CDR2 as YYREEE (reference sequence). This CDR3 region has 15 residues. In DNA, the CDR3 is TGTGCCAGCAGCTTGCGGGGGGGGGCTAACTATGGCTACACCTTC. Protein product: CASSLRGGANYGYTF.

The chain has TRBV2 and TRBJ2-7; TRBD1 matches at 9 bases. This CDR3 is built from 14 residues. Germline V gene lookup returns CDR1 SNHLY and CDR2 FYNNEI. Trimming at V came to 6 bases and at J to 0 bases, leaving 3 bases not matched to a gene. The CDR3 region has the DNA TGTGCCAGCAGATACAGGGGGCACTCCTACGAGCAGTACTTC. This gives the protein CASRYRGHSYEQYF. The full variable domain, with the rest looked up from reference TRBV2 and TRBJ2-7, is EPEVTQTPSHQVTQMGQEVILRCVPISNHLYFYWYRQILGQKVEFLVSFYNNEISEKSEIFDDQFSVERPDGSNFTLKIRSTKLEDSAMYFCASRYRGHSYEQYFGPGTRLTVT.

This chain uses TRBV2 with TRBJ1-5, with unresolved D. This CDR3 spans 17 amino acids. V lost 6 bases and J lost 0, with 18 bases in between. Germline V lookup: CDR1 SNHLY, CDR2 FYNNEI. The CDR3 loop reads CASSPGVGSNSNQPQHF. The DNA for the CDR3 is TGTGCCAGCAGCCCCGGGGTGGGGAGCAATAGCAATCAGCCCCAGCATTTT.

V and J are TRBV7-2 and TRBJ1-2; D is unresolved. The CDR3 covers 13 residues. Trimming took off 5 bases at V and 8 bases at J, with 15 bases between the two ends. Germline V gene sequence: CDR1 SGHTA, CDR2 FQGNSA. CDR3 protein: CASSPREPGGYTF. The CDR3 DNA reads TGTGCCAGCAGCCCCCGGGAACCCGGGGGCTACACCTTC.

The chain carries TRBV7-9 and TRBJ1-1, with a possible D match to TRBD1 (6 bases). The CDR3 is 15 amino acids. The V end lost 3 bases, the J end lost 5 bases, and 16 bases lay between the germline ends. In germline, CDR1 is SEHNR, CDR2 FQNEAQ (reference sequence). The CDR3 spells CASSFPTGSRTEAFF. The CDR3 DNA is TGTGCCAGCAGCTTCCCGACAGGATCGCGGACTGAAGCTTTCTTT.

This sequence joins TRBV9 and TRBJ2-5; 8 bases are shared with TRBD1. CDR1 is SGDLS and CDR2 is YYNGEE in the germline V gene. This CDR3 is built from 16 residues. V gave up 3 bases and J gave up 2 bases; unmatched junction bases: 9. The CDR3, as DNA: TGTGCCAGCAGCGCTACCGGGACAGGACTTCAAGAGACCCAGTACTTC. Its protein product is CASSATGTGLQETQYF.

This clone was seen only once. This chain connects TRBV5-5 to TRBJ2-5, with D hard to call. This CDR3 comprises 12 residues. CDR1 and CDR2 from the germline V gene are SGHKS and YYEKEE (reference sequence). V was trimmed by 0 bases and J by 5 bases, leaving 5 bases between them. CDR3 sequence: CASSLVRETQYF. CDR3 in DNA: TGTGCCAGCAGCTTGGTGCGTGAGACCCAGTACTTC.

In this sample, this clone turned up a few times. The chain uses TRBV2 and TRBJ1-6, with D possibly being TRBD1 (6 bases). Trimming pared 4 bases from V and 14 bases from J, leaving 18 bases between. Germline CDR1 is SNHLY and CDR2 is FYNNEI. The CDR3 covers 14 residues. Here the CDR3 reads CASSATGSRTALHF. The CDR3 bases are TGTGCCAGCAGTGCCACAGGGTCCAGGACGGCCCTCCACTTT.

The chain uses TRBV4-1 and TRBJ1-1; D remains ambiguous. CDR1 and CDR2 from the germline V gene are MGHRA and YSYEKL. Trimming removed 4 bases from V and 4 bases from J, with 25 bases in between. The CDR3 spans 18 residues. The CDR3 protein is CASSRQLLGLPSGTEAFF. For the CDR3, the DNA is TGCGCCAGCAGCCGCCAGCTCCTCGGGTTACCAAGCGGCACTGAAGCTTTCTTT.

The CDR3 DNA sequence: TGCGCCAGCAGCCCGCGGGGCGGGGACATTCAGTACTTC. It is translated as CASSPRGGDIQYF. J is TRBJ2-4 and V is TRBV5-1; tentative D call: TRBD2 (6 bases). Germline V gene lookup returns CDR1 SGHRS and CDR2 YFSETQ. V was pared by 4 bases and J by 8 bases, with 13 bases between. The CDR3 loop spans 13 amino acids. Using reference TRBV5-1 and TRBJ2-4 for the parts outside the CDR3, the full variable domain is KAGVTQTPRYLIKTRGQQVTLSCSPISGHRSVSWYQQTPGQGLQFLFEYFSETQRNKGNFPGRFSGRQFSNSRSEMNVSTLELGDSALYLCASSPRGGDIQYFGAGTRLSVL.

This chain joins TRBV6-6 and TRBJ1-1, with D possibly matching TRBD1 (6 bases). The CDR3 has 15 amino acids. V dropped 0 bases and J dropped 5 bases, with 13 bases sitting between them. Germline V gene lookup returns CDR1 MNHNY and CDR2 SVGAGI (reference sequence). The chain's CDR3 is CASSYSAGGLTEAFF. CDR3 nucleotide sequence: TGTGCCAGCAGTTACTCCGCGGGGGGCTTGACTGAAGCTTTCTTT.

This clone appeared a few times. V is TRBV27 and J is TRBJ2-1, with 7 bases that match TRBD1. The CDR3 has 14 amino acids. Germline V CDR1 and CDR2: MNHEY, SMNVEV (reference sequence). V was clipped by 3 bases and J by 8 bases; unmatched bases: 7. In DNA form, the CDR3 reads TGTGCCAGCAGTTTGGGGACAGCCCCCTATGAGCAGTTCTTC. The encoded protein is CASSLGTAPYEQFF.

The chain recombines TRBV4-1 with TRBJ2-5, with TRBD2 matching 14 bases. Germline CDR1 is MGHRA and CDR2 is YSYEKL. The CDR3 is 18 residues long. The trim removed 4 bases at V and 2 bases at J, leaving 9 bases unmatched. Here the CDR3 reads CASSLLGLAGGVQETQYF. For the CDR3, the DNA is TGCGCCAGCAGCCTTCTAGGACTAGCGGGGGGTGTTCAAGAGACCCAGTACTTC.

The J gene is TRBJ2-1, the V gene TRBV29-1; D is possibly TRBD1 (6 bases). Trimming cost V 8 bases and J 1 base, with 18 bases left between them. Per the germline V gene, CDR1 is SQVTM and CDR2 is ANQGSEA. The CDR3 is 15 residues long. DNA of the CDR3: TGCAGCTTTACAGATCAGGGGTCGTCCTACAATGAGCAGTTCTTC. As protein: CSFTDQGSSYNEQFF.

Concerning this clone itself: The sample carries other DNA sequences with the same CDR3. V and J are TRBV2 and TRBJ1-5; 9 bases are a match to TRBD1. CDR3 size: 14 residues. Germline CDR1 is SNHLY and CDR2 is FYNNEI. The V and J ends lost 4 bases and 2 bases, in that order; junction bases with no gene match: 0. CDR3: CASSGTGGNQPQHF. CDR3 nucleotide sequence: TGTGCCAGCAGTGGGACAGGGGGCAATCAGCCCCAGCATTTT.

This clone was detected only a few times. The chain recombines TRBV29-1 with TRBJ2-7; 8 bases match TRBD1. The CDR3 runs to 12 residues. The germline gives CDR1 SQVTM, CDR2 ANQGSEA. Unmatched junction bases numbered 3, after V lost 2 bases and J lost 6 bases. CDR3 nucleotide sequence: TGCAGCGTTGAACAGGGGGCGAGCGAGCAGTACTTC. As protein: CSVEQGASEQYF.

The chain uses TRBV7-9 and TRBJ2-5; D not resolved. Germline V gives CDR1 SEHNR, CDR2 FQNEAQ (reference sequence). Trimming left V 8 bases short and J 4 bases short, with 11 bases between. This CDR3 has 12 amino acids. The CDR3 DNA reads TGTGCCAGCGGCACCCGCGGAGAGACCCAGTACTTC. It is translated as CASGTRGETQYF.

The chain joins TRBV19 to TRBJ1-2, with 9 bases that match TRBD1. V lost 2 bases and J lost 5; bases outside the gene matches: 9. CDR3 length: 16 amino acids. CDR1 is LNHDA, CDR2 SQIVND, per germline (reference sequence). The CDR3 is CASSISSRDRVYGYTF. CDR3 sequence (DNA): TGTGCCAGTAGTATATCTTCCCGGGACAGGGTTTATGGCTACACCTTC.

V gene TRBV15 combines with J gene TRBJ1-2, with TRBD1 as a possible D gene (6 bases). The CDR3 is made up of 14 amino acids. Trimming stripped 0 bases from V and 3 bases from J, with 8 bases between. CDR1 and CDR2 (germline): LNHNV, YYDKDF (reference sequence). The CDR3 DNA follows: TGTGCCACCAGCAGAGATTGGACAGACTATGGCTACACCTTC. It translates to CATSRDWTDYGYTF. Full variable domain (remainder filled in from reference TRBV15 and TRBJ1-2): DAMVIQNPRYQVTQFGKPVTLSCSQTLNHNVMYWYQQKSSQAPKLLFHYYDKDFNNEADTPDNFQSRRPNTSFCFLDIRSPGLGDTAMYLCATSRDWTDYGYTFGSGTRLTVV.